The clone carrying this T cell receptor (beta chain) was observed a handful of times. This sample is part of a study of CD8+CD57+ T cells in acquired aplastic anemia. Those patients picked for sequencing had displayed CD8+CD57+ cell expansion on flow cytometry. The patients, all of them, had severe acquired aplastic anemia. TCR beta VDJ combinations and CDR3 sequences were profiled from genomic DNA. TCRdb reanalysed the reads using MiXCR and keeps one entry per CDR3 protein. This table has more than 95,000 distinct CDR3 sequences, less than 50% appearing once. Sequencing used sorted CD4+, CD8+, or CD8+CD57+ T cells (not recorded which) from PBMCs. This clonotype was sampled from a human donor with aplastic anemia.

In DNA, the CDR3 is TGTGCCAGCAGTTCGAGACTAGTTGAAAAGCAGTTCTTC. Encoded protein: CASSSRLVEKQFF. The V gene is TRBV27, the J gene TRBJ2-1; maybe TRBD2 (6 bases). V lost 4 bases and J lost 11, with 15 bases in between. The CDR3 consists of 13 residues. Germline lookup yields CDR1 MNHEY and CDR2 SMNVEV (reference sequence).